These 8 T cell receptor beta chains were all obtained from the same sample, sequenced in a study of cytomegalovirus exposure and HLA in healthy donors. The PCR had 60 Vbeta and 13 Jbeta primers. The repertoire was sequenced with immunoSEQ multiplex PCR; TCRdb's copy has only in-frame clones and lacks some. The data show fewer than 250,000 clones, roughly 77% seen once. The sample comprised PBMCs. These TCRs come from a young woman in good health and CMV-seropositive.

The chain has TRBV5-8 and TRBJ2-4, with 8 bases lining up with TRBD2. Germline values: CDR1 SGHTS, CDR2 YDEGEE. There are 18 residues in the CDR3. Trimming removed 2 bases from V and 0 bases from J; junction bases left unmatched: 10. The CDR3 DNA is TGTGCCAGCAGCTTTCAGGGAACTAGCGGCCTAGCCAAAAACATTCAGTACTTC. Translated, it gives CASSFQGTSGLAKNIQYF.

The chain joins TRBV18 to TRBJ2-5; D unresolved. Per germline, CDR1 KGHSH and CDR2 LQKENI. This CDR3 comprises 12 residues. Trimming left V 3 bases short and J 5 bases short, with 7 bases between. Here the CDR3 reads CASSPTEETQYF. The CDR3, as DNA: TGTGCCAGCTCACCTACCGAGGAGACCCAGTACTTC.

This chain links TRBV19 with TRBJ2-7; 8 nucleotides align to TRBD2. This CDR3 region has 13 residues. Germline CDR1 LNHDA, CDR2 SQIVND (reference sequence). Trimming cost V 8 bases and J 5 bases; bases outside gene matches: 8. CDR3 amino acids: CASSSGRADEQYF. The CDR3 bases are TGTGCCAGTTCGAGCGGGAGAGCGGACGAGCAGTACTTC. The complete variable domain, with remaining parts taken from reference TRBV19 and TRBJ2-7, reads DGGITQSPKYLFRKEGQNVTLSCEQNLNHDAMYWYRQDPGQGLRLIYYSQIVNDFQKGDIAEGYSVSREKKESFPLTVTSAQKNPTAFYLCASSSGRADEQYFGPGTRLTVT.

The chain combines TRBV2 with TRBJ2-1; D may be TRBD1 (6 bases). CDR3 length: 15 residues. Per germline, CDR1 SNHLY and CDR2 FYNNEI. The V end lost 6 bases, the J end lost 0 bases, and 12 bases lay between the germline ends. This CDR3 reads CASSGQWDSYNEQFF. CDR3 sequence (DNA): TGTGCCAGCAGCGGACAGTGGGACTCCTACAATGAGCAGTTCTTC.

The rearrangement uses TRBV5-6 and TRBJ2-7, with TRBD1 matching 7 bases. V shed 0 bases and J 3 bases; nucleotides not matched to a gene: 3. CDR3 length equals 14 residues. Germline CDR1 SGHDT, CDR2 YYEEEE. CDR3 DNA: TGTGCCAGCAGCTTGGGACAGGGAGACTACGAGCAGTACTTC. Encoded protein: CASSLGQGDYEQYF.

This sequence joins TRBV7-6 and TRBJ2-7, with D unresolved. The CDR3 consists of 12 residues. Trimming took 3 bases from V and 5 from J, leaving 8 bases between them. Germline-derived CDR1 and CDR2 are SGHVS and FNYEAQ. The CDR3, as DNA: TGTGCCAGCAGCTTTAAGCTAAACGAGCAGTACTTC. This encodes CASSFKLNEQYF.

The chain employs TRBV19 and TRBJ2-2; D perhaps matches TRBD2 (5 bases). CDR3 length: 15 residues. Trimming took 3 bases from V and 3 from J, leaving 11 bases between them. The germline V gene encodes CDR1 LNHDA and CDR2 SQIVND (reference sequence). In nucleotides, the CDR3 is TGTGCCAGTAGTATGGGTGGGAGCCACACCGGGGAGCTGTTTTTT. Encoded protein: CASSMGGSHTGELFF. Supplemented by reference TRBV19 and TRBJ2-2, the full variable domain reads DGGITQSPKYLFRKEGQNVTLSCEQNLNHDAMYWYRQDPGQGLRLIYYSQIVNDFQKGDIAEGYSVSREKKESFPLTVTSAQKNPTAFYLCASSMGGSHTGELFFGEGSRLTVL.

This clone was observed a handful of times. The chain recombines TRBV9 with TRBJ2-3, with TRBD1 matching over 7 bases. Germline V lookup: CDR1 SGDLS, CDR2 YYNGEE. CDR3 length: 15 amino acids. V lost 1 base, J lost 4 bases, and 6 bases stayed unmatched. DNA for the CDR3: TGTGCCAGCAGCGTAACCCATCAGGGGGCAGATACGCAGTATTTT. Its protein is CASSVTHQGADTQYF. Looking up the rest from reference TRBV9 and TRBJ2-3 gives the full variable domain: DSGVTQTPKHLITATGQRVTLRCSPRSGDLSVYWYQQSLDQGLQFLIQYYNGEERAKGNILERFSAQQFPDLHSELNLSSLELGDSALYFCASSVTHQGADTQYFGPGTRLTVL.